The 20 T cell receptor beta chains below come from one sample, sequenced in a study of glioma-infiltrating T cells after dendritic cell vaccination. The table came from immunoSEQ multiplex PCR; TCRdb's copy has only in-frame clones and leaves some out. The sample contains around 62,000 clones, approximately 85% of which appear only once. The sequenced sample was blood, obtained before dendritic cell vaccination. These receptors all come from a human donor with glioblastoma.

This chain uses TRBV6-5 with TRBJ2-3, with D possibly matching TRBD1 (5 bases). Trimming removed 2 bases at V and 4 bases at J, with 13 bases between. This CDR3 has 15 amino acids. Looked up from germline, CDR1 is MNHEY and CDR2 is SVGAGI. CDR3 sequence reads: CASSYEGRAADTQYF. The CDR3 DNA reads as TGTGCCAGCAGTTACGAAGGCAGGGCAGCAGATACGCAGTATTTT.

The V gene is TRBV11-2, the J gene TRBJ2-3; D is perhaps TRBD2 (5 bases). V dropped 6 bases and J dropped 5 bases, with 18 bases sitting between them. In germline, CDR1 is SGHAT, CDR2 FQNNGV. The CDR3 is 15 amino acids. The CDR3 region has the DNA TGTGCCAGCAGTCTAACGGGGTTTCAGTTAGATACGCAGTATTTT. It specifies CASSLTGFQLDTQYF.

CDR3 amino acids: CASTPFRGRGELFF. CDR3 DNA: TGCGCCAGCACACCCTTCAGGGGCCGCGGGGAGCTGTTTTTT. This chain joins TRBV5-1 and TRBJ2-2; D may be TRBD1 (6 bases). Germline CDR1 SGHRS, CDR2 YFSETQ. Trimming shortened V by 6 bases and J by 7 bases, and 16 bases separated the two germline ends. The CDR3 totals 14 residues.

The chain combines TRBV7-2 with TRBJ1-2, with 9 bases aligning to TRBD1. CDR3 length equals 14 residues. The germline V gene encodes CDR1 SGHTA and CDR2 FQGNSA. The V segment lost 6 bases and the J segment 8 bases; nucleotides outside the gene matches: 10. CDR3 sequence (DNA): TGTGCCAGCAGTGAACAGGGGGCCGTGAGGGGCTACACCTTC. Protein product: CASSEQGAVRGYTF.

This clone was found a few times. The CDR3 DNA reads as TGTGCCAGCAGCCCAGGGGGCAGGGGAGAGACCCAGTACTTC. As protein: CASSPGGRGETQYF. The rearrangement uses TRBV9 and TRBJ2-5, with 8 positions matching TRBD1. CDR1 is SGDLS and CDR2 is YYNGEE in the germline V gene. Unmatched junction bases numbered 6, after V lost 4 bases and J lost 4 bases. The CDR3 loop spans 14 amino acids.

The chain carries TRBV4-2 and TRBJ2-7; 9 bases agree with TRBD2. Germline values: CDR1 LGHNA, CDR2 YNFKEQ. The CDR3 is 15 amino acids. V lost 1 base to trimming and J lost 4 bases; unmatched junction nucleotides: 5. In nucleotides, the CDR3 is TGTGCCAGCAGCCAAGCTAGCGGGGTGGGATACGAGCAGTACTTC. Its translation: CASSQASGVGYEQYF.

The rearrangement uses TRBV30 and TRBJ1-3, with D unresolved. The germline CDR1 and CDR2 sequences are GTSNPN and SVGIG (reference sequence). The CDR3 runs 18 residues. Between the trimmed V and J ends, which lost 0 bases and 0 bases, there was a span of 18 bases. The CDR3 DNA follows: TGTGCCTGGAGTGTATCTAGGTCGTTCGGATTCTCTGGAAACACCATATATTTT. The encoded protein is CAWSVSRSFGFSGNTIYF.

This clone occurred a few times. The chain is built from TRBV29-1 and TRBJ1-5; 8 bases align to TRBD1. V was clipped by 7 bases and J by 6 bases; unmatched bases: 14. The CDR3 length is 15 residues. Looked up from germline, CDR1 is SQVTM and CDR2 is ANQGSEA. The CDR3 spells CSASGGQGAGQPQHF. DNA of the CDR3: TGCAGCGCCTCTGGGGGGCAGGGGGCAGGTCAGCCCCAGCATTTT. Variable domain in full (rest from reference TRBV29-1 and TRBJ1-5): SAVISQKPSRDICQRGTSLTIQCQVDSQVTMMFWYRQQPGQSLTLIATANQGSEATYESGFVIDKFPISRPNLTFSTLTVSNMSPEDSSIYLCSASGGQGAGQPQHFGDGTRLSIL.

The rearrangement uses TRBV5-1 and TRBJ2-3; 8 positions match TRBD2. J lost 0 bases, V lost 0 bases, and 0 bases had no gene match. The CDR3 contains 15 residues. Germline V CDR1 and CDR2: SGHRS, YFSETQ. In DNA, the CDR3 is TGCGCCAGCAGCTTGGCGGGGGGGAGCACAGATACGCAGTATTTT. Translating gives CASSLAGGSTDTQYF.

The chain links TRBV19 to TRBJ1-5, with D hard to call. Trimming removed 6 bases from V and 11 bases from J, with 14 bases in between. The CDR3 consists of 12 residues. Germline V gene data show CDR1 as LNHDA and CDR2 as SQIVND (reference sequence). CDR3 in amino acids: CASSPQESAQHF. For the CDR3, the DNA is TGTGCCAGTAGCCCCCAGGAATCAGCCCAGCATTTT.

The CDR3 reads CASSSGSYEQYF. CDR3 nucleotides: TGTGCCAGCAGTTCCGGGTCCTACGAGCAGTACTTC. The rearrangement uses TRBV6-6 and TRBJ2-7, with D uncertain. Trimming took 4 bases from V and 1 from J, leaving 5 bases between them. This CDR3 has 12 amino acids. Per germline, CDR1 MNHNY and CDR2 SVGAGI (reference sequence).

V usage is TRBV28 and J usage is TRBJ2-7; TRBD1 might be the D (7 bases). V was trimmed by 5 bases and J by 5 bases, leaving 16 bases between them. In germline, CDR1 is MDHEN, CDR2 SYDVKM. CDR3 size: 14 residues. The CDR3 bases are TGTGCCAGCAGTCTATTGACAGGGAGGAACGAGCAGTACTTC. Its protein is CASSLLTGRNEQYF.

V is TRBV5-1 and J is TRBJ2-5, with 12 bases fitting TRBD2. The CDR3 contains 17 residues. Germline V CDR1 and CDR2: SGHRS, YFSETQ. V lost 1 base to trimming and J lost 2 bases; unmatched junction nucleotides: 6. CDR3 sequence: CASSLSLAGGKQETQYF. DNA of the CDR3: TGCGCCAGCAGCTTGTCGCTAGCGGGGGGGAAACAAGAGACCCAGTACTTC.

The chain links TRBV7-9 to TRBJ2-7; D possibly corresponds to TRBD1 (5 bases). The ends were cut back, 3 bases at V and 4 bases at J, with 16 bases in the middle. CDR3 length: 15 amino acids. Germline loops: CDR1 SEHNR, CDR2 FQNEAQ (reference sequence). The CDR3 coding sequence is TGTGCCAGCAGCTTCCAGGACACCAGAATTTACGAGCAGTACTTC. Its translation: CASSFQDTRIYEQYF.

The rearrangement joins TRBV19 to TRBJ1-2; D may be TRBD1 (5 bases). The CDR3 loop spans 13 amino acids. Germline CDR1 is LNHDA and CDR2 is SQIVND (reference sequence). V was pared by 3 bases and J by 2 bases, with 7 bases between. CDR3 sequence: CASSMGRNYGYTF. CDR3 nucleotides: TGTGCCAGTAGTATGGGGCGGAACTATGGCTACACCTTC.

V usage is TRBV5-1 and J usage is TRBJ2-7, with 8 bases lining up with TRBD1. This CDR3 is 13 amino acids long. Looked up from germline, CDR1 is SGHRS and CDR2 is YFSETQ. Trimming cost V 6 bases and J 0 bases; bases outside gene matches: 2. As DNA, the CDR3 is TGCGCCAGCACGACAGGGGCCTCCTACGAGCAGTACTTC. The encoded protein is CASTTGASYEQYF. The whole variable domain, remainder taken from reference TRBV5-1 and TRBJ2-7, is KAGVTQTPRYLIKTRGQQVTLSCSPISGHRSVSWYQQTPGQGLQFLFEYFSETQRNKGNFPGRFSGRQFSNSRSEMNVSTLELGDSALYLCASTTGASYEQYFGPGTRLTVT.

This clone was detected once. V gene TRBV2 combines with J gene TRBJ1-1; no firm D call. CDR1 is SNHLY, CDR2 FYNNEI, per germline. V lost 4 bases and J lost 0, with 6 bases in between. The CDR3 spans 13 residues. The CDR3 DNA follows: TGTGCCAGCAGTGGAGTTTTGAACACTGAAGCTTTCTTT. Its translation is CASSGVLNTEAFF.

V and J are TRBV27 and TRBJ1-1; no firm D call. The CDR3 is 13 amino acids. Trimming left V 5 bases short and J 4 bases short, with 11 bases between. Per germline, CDR1 MNHEY and CDR2 SMNVEV (reference sequence). CDR3 sequence (DNA): TGTGCCAGCAGTCCCGCAGCGGGCACTGAAGCTTTCTTT. Translated: CASSPAAGTEAFF.

This rearrangement joins TRBV9 to TRBJ2-2; D gene uncertain. The CDR3 has 14 amino acids. With 3 bases removed from V and 0 bases from J, the gap between germline ends came to 6 bases. Germline assignment: CDR1 SGDLS and CDR2 YYNGEE. CDR3 sequence: CASSAPTNTGELFF. Written as DNA, the CDR3 is TGTGCCAGCAGCGCACCTACGAACACCGGGGAGCTGTTTTTT.

This clone has only a few counts. It is likely a read error, because the conserved phenylalanine at the end of the CDR3 is missing. The gene calls are TRBV7-8 and TRBJ2-6; D is unresolved. Trimming shortened V by 1 base and J by 0 bases, and 13 bases separated the two germline ends. CDR1 SGHVS and CDR2 FQNEAQ come from the germline V gene. This CDR3 contains 18 residues. CDR3 DNA: TGTGCCAGCAGCTTAGTGGCAGTGGGATTCTCTGGGGCCAACGTCCTGACTTGC. This codes for CASSLVAVGFSGANVLTC.